This T cell receptor beta chain was captured by sequencing in a study of CD8 T cells in Susac syndrome. CDR1 and CDR2 (germline): PRHDT, FYEKMQ (reference sequence). Trimming took 5 bases from V and 4 from J; bases not matched to a gene: 5. The CDR3 covers 14 residues. A single count supports this clonotype. Random hexamers primed reverse transcription of about 0.5 to 1 ug RNA. immunoSEQ multiplex PCR amplified TCR beta CDR3 across 54 Vbeta, 13 Jbeta. TCRdb re-analysed the immunoSEQ multiplex PCR reads in MiXCR, keeping a single row per CDR3 protein. This table holds approximately 110,000 distinct CDR3 sequences, approximately 95% found once.

The J gene is TRBJ2-1, the V gene TRBV13, with 7 bases lining up with TRBD2. The receptor comes from a human donor with multiple sclerosis. Sequencing used CD8+ T cells from PBMCs. CDR3 DNA sequence: TGTGCCAGCAGCCATCTAGCGGCATACAATGAGCAGTTCTTC. Its translation: CASSHLAAYNEQFF.